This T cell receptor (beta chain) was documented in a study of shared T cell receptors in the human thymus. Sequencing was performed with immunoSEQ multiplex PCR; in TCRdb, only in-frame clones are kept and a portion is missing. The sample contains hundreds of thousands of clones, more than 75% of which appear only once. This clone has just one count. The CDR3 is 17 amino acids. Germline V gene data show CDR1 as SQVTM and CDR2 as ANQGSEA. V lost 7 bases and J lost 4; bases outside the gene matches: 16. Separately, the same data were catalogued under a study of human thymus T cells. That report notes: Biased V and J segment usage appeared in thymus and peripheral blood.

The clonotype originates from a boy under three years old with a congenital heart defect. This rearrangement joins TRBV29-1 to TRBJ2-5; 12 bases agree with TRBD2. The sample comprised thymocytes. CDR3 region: CSASQASGRAGRETQYF. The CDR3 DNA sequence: TGCAGCGCCAGCCAGGCTAGCGGGAGGGCCGGGCGAGAGACCCAGTACTTC.